Listed below are T cell receptor beta chains from one sample, sequenced in a study of molecular identifiers for immune sequencing clone quantification. A single record per CDR3 protein comes from TCRdb applying MiXCR to the PCR reads. The sample includes more than 85,000 distinct CDR3 sequences, approximately 40% of them seen just once. Sequencing was done on a sample of naive CD8+ T cells from blood, with Jurkat cell RNA spiked in. These receptors all stem from a human donor in good health. Some libraries in this study had Jurkat cell RNA spiked in. Each CDR3 is given with its conserved first and last residue. D genes are given only for firm matches. Rows give clone size only sometimes, using once, few, many, or a class for an expanded clone.

j_gene,d_gene,v_gene,abundance,CDR3aa,CDR3nt
TRBJ2-2,TRBD2,TRBV9,.,CASSLRTSGSAGELFF,TGTGCCAGCAGCCTGCGGACTAGCGGGAGTGCCGGGGAGCTGTTTTTT
TRBJ2-1,.,TRBV7-9,many,CASSLKGGEEQFF,TGTGCCAGCAGCTTAAAAGGAGGTGAGGAGCAGTTCTTC
TRBJ2-1,TRBD2,TRBV9,.,CASSMATGTNPNNEQFF,TGTGCCAGCAGCATGGCCACCGGGACTAACCCAAACAATGAGCAGTTCTTC
TRBJ1-6,.,TRBV4-3,few,CASSQDEGTDSPLHF,TGCGCCAGCAGCCAAGATGAGGGGACGGATTCACCCCTCCACTTT
TRBJ2-5,.,TRBV6-6,few,CASRRGIETQYF,TGTGCCAGCAGAAGGGGTATCGAGACCCAGTACTTC
TRBJ2-5,.,TRBV7-9,.,CASRSQVETQYF,TGTGCCAGCAGGAGCCAGGTGGAGACCCAGTACTTC
TRBJ2-2,.,TRBV5-3,.,CASRGGPTGELYF,TGTGCCAGCAGGGGGGGCCCCACCGGGGAGCTGTATTTT
TRBJ2-5,.,TRBV7-8,many,CASSLEASVNQETQYF,TGTGCCAGCAGCTTAGAAGCTAGCGTGAATCAAGAGACCCAGTACTTC
TRBJ1-4,.,TRBV20-1,.,CSARAWGGNEKLFF,TGCAGTGCTAGAGCTTGGGGCGGGAATGAAAAACTGTTTTTT
TRBJ2-1,TRBD2,TRBV4-1,.,CASRNQRGAGEQIF,TGCGCCAGCAGAAACCAGCGGGGGGCAGGTGAGCAGATCTTC
TRBJ2-5,TRBD2,TRBV7-9,.,CASAQASGPPNF,TGTGCCAGCGCCCAGGCTAGCGGGCCACCCAACTTC
TRBJ1-1,.,TRBV4-3,.,CASSQGPDLNTEAFF,TGCGCCAGCAGCCAAGGCCCGGACCTGAACACTGAAGCTTTCTTT
TRBJ1-4,.,TRBV4-1,.,CASSRYDGKLFF,TGCGCCAGCAGCCGATACGACGGAAAACTGTTTTTT
TRBJ2-3,TRBD2,TRBV6-2/TRBV6-3,few,CASSLLAGPTDTQYF,TGTGCCAGCAGTCTCCTAGCGGGTCCCACAGATACGCAGTATTTT
TRBJ2-3,TRBD2,TRBV9,.,CASSLPAGLTDTQYF,TGTGCCAGCAGCCTCCCAGCGGGGTTGACAGATACGCAGTATTTT
TRBJ2-5,.,TRBV28,many,CASSLFGGAQETQYF,TGTGCCAGCAGTTTGTTTGGCGGGGCCCAAGAGACCCAGTACTTC
TRBJ2-1,.,TRBV5-6,.,CATGAGAYNEQFF,TGTGCCACGGGGGCGGGGGCCTACAATGAGCAGTTCTTC
TRBJ2-7,TRBD1,TRBV20-1,.,CSASSGQAFYEQYF,TGCAGTGCTAGTTCGGGACAGGCGTTCTACGAGCAGTACTTC
TRBJ2-7,.,TRBV10-3,many,CAISGGGYEQYF,TGTGCCATCAGTGGAGGGGGTTACGAGCAGTACTTC